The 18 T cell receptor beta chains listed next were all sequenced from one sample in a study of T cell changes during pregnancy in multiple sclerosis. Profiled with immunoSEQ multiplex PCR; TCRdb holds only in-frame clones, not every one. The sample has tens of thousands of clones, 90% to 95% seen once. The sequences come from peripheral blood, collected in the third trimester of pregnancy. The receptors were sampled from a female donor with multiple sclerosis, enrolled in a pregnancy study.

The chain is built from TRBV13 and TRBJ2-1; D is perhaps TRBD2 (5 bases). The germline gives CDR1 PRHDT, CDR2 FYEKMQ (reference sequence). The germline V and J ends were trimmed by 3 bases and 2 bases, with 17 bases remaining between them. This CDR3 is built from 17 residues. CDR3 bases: TGTGCCAGCAGCTTGACGGGAACAAGAGACACCTACAATGAGCAGTTCTTC. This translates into CASSLTGTRDTYNEQFF.

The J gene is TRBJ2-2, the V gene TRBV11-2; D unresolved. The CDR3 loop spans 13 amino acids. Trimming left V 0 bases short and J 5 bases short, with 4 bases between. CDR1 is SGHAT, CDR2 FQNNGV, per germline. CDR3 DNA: TGTGCCAGCAGCTTAGATCGTACCGGGGAGCTGTTTTTT. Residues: CASSLDRTGELFF.

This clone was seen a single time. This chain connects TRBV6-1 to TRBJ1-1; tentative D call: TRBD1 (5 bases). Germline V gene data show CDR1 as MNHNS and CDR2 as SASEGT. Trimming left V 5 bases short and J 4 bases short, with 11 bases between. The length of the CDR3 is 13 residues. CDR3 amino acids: CASSQQVITEAFF. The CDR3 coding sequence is TGTGCCAGCAGTCAACAGGTTATCACTGAAGCTTTCTTT.

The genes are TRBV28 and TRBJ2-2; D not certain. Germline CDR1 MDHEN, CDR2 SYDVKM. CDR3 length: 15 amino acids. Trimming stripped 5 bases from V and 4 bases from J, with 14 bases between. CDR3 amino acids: CASSEEWRSTGELFF. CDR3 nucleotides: TGTGCCAGCAGTGAGGAATGGCGAAGCACCGGGGAGCTGTTTTTT.

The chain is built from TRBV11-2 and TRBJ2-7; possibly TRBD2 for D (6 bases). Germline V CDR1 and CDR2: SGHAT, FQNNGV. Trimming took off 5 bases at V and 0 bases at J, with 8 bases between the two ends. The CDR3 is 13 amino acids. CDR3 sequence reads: CASSPGLSYEQYF. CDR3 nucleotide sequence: TGTGCCAGCAGCCCGGGACTCTCCTACGAGCAGTACTTC.

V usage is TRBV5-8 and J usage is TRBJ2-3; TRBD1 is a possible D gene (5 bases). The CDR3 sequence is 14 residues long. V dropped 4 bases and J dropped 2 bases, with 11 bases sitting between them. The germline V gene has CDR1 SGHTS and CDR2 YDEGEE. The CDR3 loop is CASSKGAHTDTQYF. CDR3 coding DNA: TGTGCCAGCAGCAAAGGGGCTCACACAGATACGCAGTATTTT.

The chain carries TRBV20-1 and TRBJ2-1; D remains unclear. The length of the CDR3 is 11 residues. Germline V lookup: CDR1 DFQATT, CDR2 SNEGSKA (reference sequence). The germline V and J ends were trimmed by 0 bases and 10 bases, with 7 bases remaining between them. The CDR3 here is CSARDILEQFF. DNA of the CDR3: TGCAGTGCTAGAGATATTCTGGAGCAGTTCTTC.

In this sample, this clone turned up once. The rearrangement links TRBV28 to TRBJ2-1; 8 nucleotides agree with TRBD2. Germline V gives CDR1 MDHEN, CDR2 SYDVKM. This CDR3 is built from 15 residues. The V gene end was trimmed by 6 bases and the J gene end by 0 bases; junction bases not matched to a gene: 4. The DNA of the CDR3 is TGTGCCAGCAGCCTTGGGACTAGCTCCTACAATGAGCAGTTCTTC. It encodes CASSLGTSSYNEQFF.

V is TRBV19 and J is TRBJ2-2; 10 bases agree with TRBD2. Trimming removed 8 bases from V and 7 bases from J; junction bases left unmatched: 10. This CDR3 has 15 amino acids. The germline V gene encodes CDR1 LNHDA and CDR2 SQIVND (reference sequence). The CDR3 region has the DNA TGTGCCAGTTCCCTGGATCTAGCGGGGGTCGGGGAGCTGTTTTTT. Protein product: CASSLDLAGVGELFF.

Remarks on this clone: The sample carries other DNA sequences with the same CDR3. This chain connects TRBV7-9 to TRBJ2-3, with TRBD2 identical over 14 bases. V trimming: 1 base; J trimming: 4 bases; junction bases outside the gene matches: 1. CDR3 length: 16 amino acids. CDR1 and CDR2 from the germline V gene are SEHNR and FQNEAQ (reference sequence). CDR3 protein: CASSLGLAGGSDTQYF. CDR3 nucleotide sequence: TGTGCCAGCAGCTTAGGACTAGCGGGAGGGTCAGATACGCAGTATTTT.

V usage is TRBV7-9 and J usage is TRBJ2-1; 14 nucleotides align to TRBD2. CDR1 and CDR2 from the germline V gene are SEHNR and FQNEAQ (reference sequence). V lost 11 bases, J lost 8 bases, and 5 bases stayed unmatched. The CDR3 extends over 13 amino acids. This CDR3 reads CASRLAGGDEQFF. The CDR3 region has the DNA TGTGCCTCGCGACTAGCGGGAGGGGATGAGCAGTTCTTC.

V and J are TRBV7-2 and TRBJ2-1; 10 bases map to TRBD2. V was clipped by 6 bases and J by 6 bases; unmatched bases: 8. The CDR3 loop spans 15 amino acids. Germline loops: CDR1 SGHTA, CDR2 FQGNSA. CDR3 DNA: TGTGCCAGCAGTTGGACTAGCGGAGGGCGCAATGAGCAGTTCTTC. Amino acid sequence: CASSWTSGGRNEQFF.

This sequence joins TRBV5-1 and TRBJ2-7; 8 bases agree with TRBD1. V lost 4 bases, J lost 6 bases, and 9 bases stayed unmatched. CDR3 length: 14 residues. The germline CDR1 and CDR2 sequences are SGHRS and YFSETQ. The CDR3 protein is CASSDGQGESEQYF. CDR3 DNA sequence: TGCGCCAGCAGCGACGGACAGGGCGAAAGCGAGCAGTACTTC. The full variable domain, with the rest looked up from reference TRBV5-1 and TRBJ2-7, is KAGVTQTPRYLIKTRGQQVTLSCSPISGHRSVSWYQQTPGQGLQFLFEYFSETQRNKGNFPGRFSGRQFSNSRSEMNVSTLELGDSALYLCASSDGQGESEQYFGPGTRLTVT.

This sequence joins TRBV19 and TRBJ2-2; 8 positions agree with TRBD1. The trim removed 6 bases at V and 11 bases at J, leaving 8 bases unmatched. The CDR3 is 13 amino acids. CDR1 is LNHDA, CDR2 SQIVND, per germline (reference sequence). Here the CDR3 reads CASSRLDREELFF. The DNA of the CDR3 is TGTGCCAGTAGCCGCTTGGACAGGGAAGAGCTGTTTTTT.

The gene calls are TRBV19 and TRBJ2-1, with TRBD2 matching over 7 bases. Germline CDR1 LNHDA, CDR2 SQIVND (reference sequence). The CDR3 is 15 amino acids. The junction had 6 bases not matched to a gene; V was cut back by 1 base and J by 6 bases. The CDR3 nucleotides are TGTGCCAGTAGTATAGGGACTAGTCTCACCAATGAGCAGTTCTTC. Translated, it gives CASSIGTSLTNEQFF.

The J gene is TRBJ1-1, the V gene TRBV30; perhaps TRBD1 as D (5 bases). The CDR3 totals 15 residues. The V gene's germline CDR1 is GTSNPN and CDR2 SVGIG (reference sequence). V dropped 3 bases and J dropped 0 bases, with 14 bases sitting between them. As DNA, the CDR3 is TGTGCCTGGAGACCCACAGGCAGGATGAACACTGAAGCTTTCTTT. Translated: CAWRPTGRMNTEAFF.

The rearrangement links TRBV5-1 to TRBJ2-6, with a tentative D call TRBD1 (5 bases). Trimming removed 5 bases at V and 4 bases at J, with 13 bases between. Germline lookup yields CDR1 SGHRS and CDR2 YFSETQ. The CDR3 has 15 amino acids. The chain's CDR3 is CASSSWGDGANVLTF. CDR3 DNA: TGCGCCAGCAGTTCCTGGGGCGACGGGGCCAACGTCCTGACTTTC. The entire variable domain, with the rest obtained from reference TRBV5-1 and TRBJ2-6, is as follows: KAGVTQTPRYLIKTRGQQVTLSCSPISGHRSVSWYQQTPGQGLQFLFEYFSETQRNKGNFPGRFSGRQFSNSRSEMNVSTLELGDSALYLCASSSWGDGANVLTFGAGSRLTVL.

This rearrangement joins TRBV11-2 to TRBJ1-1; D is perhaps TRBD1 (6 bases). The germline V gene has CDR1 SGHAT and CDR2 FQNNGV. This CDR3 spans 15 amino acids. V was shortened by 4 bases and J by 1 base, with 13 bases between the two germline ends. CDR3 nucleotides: TGTGCCAGCAGCTCAACAGGGTCGACGAACACTGAAGCTTTCTTT. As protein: CASSSTGSTNTEAFF.